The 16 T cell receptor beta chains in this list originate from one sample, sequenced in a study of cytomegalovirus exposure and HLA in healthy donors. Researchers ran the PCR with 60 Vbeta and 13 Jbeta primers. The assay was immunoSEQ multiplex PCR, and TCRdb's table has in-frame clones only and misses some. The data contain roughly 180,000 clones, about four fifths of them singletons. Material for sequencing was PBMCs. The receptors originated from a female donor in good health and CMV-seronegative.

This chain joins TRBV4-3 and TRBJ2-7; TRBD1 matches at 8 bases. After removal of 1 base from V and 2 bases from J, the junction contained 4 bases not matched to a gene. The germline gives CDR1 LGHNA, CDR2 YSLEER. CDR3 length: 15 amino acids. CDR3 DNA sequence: TGCGCCAGCAGCCAAGGCACAGGGGGGCCCTACGAGCAGTACTTC. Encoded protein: CASSQGTGGPYEQYF.

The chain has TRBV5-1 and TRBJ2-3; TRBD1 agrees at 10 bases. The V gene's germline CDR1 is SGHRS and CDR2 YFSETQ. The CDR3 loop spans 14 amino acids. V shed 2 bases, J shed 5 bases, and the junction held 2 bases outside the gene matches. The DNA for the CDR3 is TGCGCCAGCAGCTTCGACAGGGGGCAAGATACGCAGTATTTT. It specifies CASSFDRGQDTQYF.

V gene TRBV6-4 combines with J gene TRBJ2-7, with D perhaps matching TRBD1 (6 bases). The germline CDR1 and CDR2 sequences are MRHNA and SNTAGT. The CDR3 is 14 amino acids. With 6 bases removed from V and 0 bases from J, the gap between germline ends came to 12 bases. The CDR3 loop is CASSPDRSSYEQYF. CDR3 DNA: TGTGCCAGCAGCCCCGACAGGTCCTCCTACGAGCAGTACTTC.

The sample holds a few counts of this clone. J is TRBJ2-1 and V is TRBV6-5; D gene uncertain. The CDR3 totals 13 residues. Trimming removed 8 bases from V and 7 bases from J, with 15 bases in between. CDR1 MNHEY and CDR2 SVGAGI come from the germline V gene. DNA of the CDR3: TGTGCCAGCGCGGAGACGATTGGGAATGAGCAGTTCTTC. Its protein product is CASAETIGNEQFF.

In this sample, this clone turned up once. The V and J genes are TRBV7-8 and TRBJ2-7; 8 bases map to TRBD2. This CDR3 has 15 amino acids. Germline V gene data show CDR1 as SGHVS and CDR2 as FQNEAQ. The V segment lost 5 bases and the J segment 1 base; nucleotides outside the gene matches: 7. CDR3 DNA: TGTGCCAGCAGCCCTCGGGAGGGCAGGTCCTACGAGCAGTACTTC. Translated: CASSPREGRSYEQYF.

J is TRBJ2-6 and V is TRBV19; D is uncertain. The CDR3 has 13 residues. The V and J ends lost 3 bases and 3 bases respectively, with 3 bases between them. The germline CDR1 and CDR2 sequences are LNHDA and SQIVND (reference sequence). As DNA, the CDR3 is TGTGCCAGTAGTATTAATGGGGCCAACGTCCTGACTTTC. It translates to CASSINGANVLTF.

Written as DNA, the CDR3 is TGTGCCAGCAGTCGCGGACTAGCGGGAGGGTGGTACGAGCAGTACTTC. It codes for CASSRGLAGGWYEQYF. V gene TRBV27 combines with J gene TRBJ2-7; the match to TRBD2 covers 15 bases. Per the germline V gene, CDR1 is MNHEY and CDR2 is SMNVEV (reference sequence). The CDR3 extends over 16 amino acids. V trimming: 5 bases; J trimming: 4 bases; junction bases outside the gene matches: 6.

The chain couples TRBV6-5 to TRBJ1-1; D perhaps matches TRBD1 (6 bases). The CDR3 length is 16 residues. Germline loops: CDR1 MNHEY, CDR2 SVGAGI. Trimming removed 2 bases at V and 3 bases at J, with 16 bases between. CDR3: CASSYPGARGYTEAFF. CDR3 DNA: TGTGCCAGCAGTTACCCAGGGGCCCGTGGTTACACTGAAGCTTTCTTT.

The chain's CDR3 is CASSHLPGQGNNSPLHF. DNA of the CDR3: TGCGCCAGCAGTCACCTTCCCGGACAGGGTAATAATTCACCCCTCCACTTT. J is TRBJ1-6 and V is TRBV23-1; 8 positions match TRBD1. TRBV23-1 is an ORF; its function is uncertain. The CDR3 spans 17 residues. V lost 3 bases, J lost 5 bases, and 9 bases stayed unmatched.

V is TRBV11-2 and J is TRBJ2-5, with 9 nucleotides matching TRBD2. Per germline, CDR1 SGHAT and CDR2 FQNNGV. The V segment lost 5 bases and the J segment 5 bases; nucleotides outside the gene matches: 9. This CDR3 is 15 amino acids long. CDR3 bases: TGTGCCAGCAGCCTCTTGGGTAGCGGGAGTGAGACCCAGTACTTC. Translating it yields CASSLLGSGSETQYF.

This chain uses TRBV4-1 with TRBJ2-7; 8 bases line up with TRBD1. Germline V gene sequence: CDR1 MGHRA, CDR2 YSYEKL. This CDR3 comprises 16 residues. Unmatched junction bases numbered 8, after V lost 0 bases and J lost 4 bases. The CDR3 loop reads CASSQDSARGLYEQYF. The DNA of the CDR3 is TGCGCCAGCAGCCAAGATTCGGCCAGGGGGCTGTACGAGCAGTACTTC.

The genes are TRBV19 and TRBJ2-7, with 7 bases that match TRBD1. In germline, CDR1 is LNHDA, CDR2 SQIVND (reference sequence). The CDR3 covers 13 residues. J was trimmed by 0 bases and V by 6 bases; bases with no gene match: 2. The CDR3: CASSDRASYEQYF. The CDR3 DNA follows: TGTGCCAGTAGCGACAGGGCCTCCTACGAGCAGTACTTC.

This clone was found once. In DNA form, the CDR3 reads TGTGCCAGCAGCCCTGGGGCCCAGGGGGCCGAGCAGTACTTC. Encoded protein: CASSPGAQGAEQYF. This chain joins TRBV7-9 and TRBJ2-7, with TRBD1 matching 8 bases. CDR1 and CDR2 (germline): SEHNR, FQNEAQ (reference sequence). J gave up 6 bases and V 5 bases, and 9 bases lay outside the gene matches. The CDR3 length is 14 residues.

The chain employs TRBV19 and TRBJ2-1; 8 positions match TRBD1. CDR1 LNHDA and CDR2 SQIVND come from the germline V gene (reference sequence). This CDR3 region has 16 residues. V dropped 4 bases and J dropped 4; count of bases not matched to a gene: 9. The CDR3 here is CASSTKTGVPYNEQFF. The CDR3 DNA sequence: TGTGCCAGTAGTACCAAGACAGGGGTACCGTACAATGAGCAGTTCTTC.

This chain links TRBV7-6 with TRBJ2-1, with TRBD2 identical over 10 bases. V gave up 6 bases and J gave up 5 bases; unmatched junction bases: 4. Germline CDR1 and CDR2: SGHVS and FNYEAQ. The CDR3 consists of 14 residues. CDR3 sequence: CASRAGGPDNEQFF. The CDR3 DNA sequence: TGTGCCAGCAGAGCGGGGGGGCCGGACAATGAGCAGTTCTTC.

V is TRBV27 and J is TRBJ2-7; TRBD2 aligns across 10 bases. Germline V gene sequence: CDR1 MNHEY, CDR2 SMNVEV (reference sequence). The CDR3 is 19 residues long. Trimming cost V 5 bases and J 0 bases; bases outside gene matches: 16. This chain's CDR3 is CASSQHRGLAGGPSYEQYF. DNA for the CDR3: TGTGCCAGCAGTCAACACAGGGGATTAGCGGGAGGCCCCTCCTACGAGCAGTACTTC.